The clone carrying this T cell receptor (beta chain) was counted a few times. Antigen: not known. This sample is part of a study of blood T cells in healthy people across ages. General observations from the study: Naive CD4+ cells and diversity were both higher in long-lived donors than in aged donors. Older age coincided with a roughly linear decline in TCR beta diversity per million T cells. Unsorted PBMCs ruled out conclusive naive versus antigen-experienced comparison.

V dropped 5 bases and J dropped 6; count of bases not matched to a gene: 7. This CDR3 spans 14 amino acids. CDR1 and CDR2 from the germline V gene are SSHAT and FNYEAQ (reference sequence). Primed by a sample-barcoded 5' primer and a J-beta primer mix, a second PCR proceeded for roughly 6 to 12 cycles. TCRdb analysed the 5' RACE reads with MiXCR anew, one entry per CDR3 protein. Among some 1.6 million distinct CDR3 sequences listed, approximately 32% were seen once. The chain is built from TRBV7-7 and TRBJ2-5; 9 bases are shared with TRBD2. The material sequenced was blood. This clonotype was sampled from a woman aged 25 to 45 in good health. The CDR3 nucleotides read TGTGCCAGCAGCCATGGGACTAGCAGAAAGACCCAGTACTTC. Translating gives CASSHGTSRKTQYF.